These 29 T cell receptor beta chains were all obtained from the same sample, sequenced in a study of molecular identifiers for immune sequencing clone quantification. TCRdb ran MiXCR on the PCR reads and lists one entry per CDR3 protein. The sample carries fewer than 350,000 distinct CDR3 sequences, roughly a fifth recorded once. The sequenced material came from naive CD8+ T cells from blood, with Jurkat cell RNA spiked in. As to subset: FACS-sorted CD8+CD4-CCR7+CD45RA+ naive T cells. These receptors all stem from a human donor in good health. Some libraries in this study had Jurkat cell RNA spiked in.

This clonotype has a count of ten or more. CDR3 DNA sequence: TGTGCCAGCAGCTCAAACGGGGGGCCGGACAATGAGCAGTTCTTC. Translated: CASSSNGGPDNEQFF. This chain joins TRBV7-2 and TRBJ2-1; D might be TRBD2 (7 bases). This CDR3 has 15 amino acids. Germline CDR1 reads SGHTA; CDR2 reads FQGNSA. V shed 4 bases and J shed 5 bases, with 15 bases lying between them. The full variable domain, rest sourced from reference TRBV7-2 and TRBJ2-1, is GAGVSQSPSNKVTEKGKDVELRCDPISGHTALYWYRQSLGQGLEFLIYFQGNSAPDKSGLPSDRFSAERTGGSVSTLTIQRTQQEDSAVYLCASSSNGGPDNEQFFGPGTRLTVL.

This clonotype was found many times. This chain uses TRBV5-5 with TRBJ1-1; 11 bases line up with TRBD1. V shed 0 bases, J shed 4 bases, and the junction held 14 bases outside the gene matches. The CDR3 covers 19 residues. Looked up from germline, CDR1 is SGHKS and CDR2 is YYEKEE (reference sequence). CDR3 loop: CASSLAYWTGGSEGTEAFF. CDR3 DNA sequence: TGTGCCAGCAGCTTGGCCTATTGGACAGGGGGCTCCGAGGGCACTGAAGCTTTCTTT. The variable domain in full, completed from reference TRBV5-5 and TRBJ1-1, reads DAGVTQSPTHLIKTRGQQVTLRCSPISGHKSVSWYQQVLGQGPQFIFQYYEKEERGRGNFPDRFSARQFPNYSSELNVNALLLGDSALYLCASSLAYWTGGSEGTEAFFGQGTRLTVV.

This clonotype was detected ten times or more. V gene TRBV6-2 or TRBV6-3 combines with J gene TRBJ1-5; tentatively, D is TRBD1 (6 bases). CDR1 MNHEY and CDR2 SVGEGT come from the germline V gene. V was clipped by 1 base and J by 4 bases, with 11 bases between them. The CDR3 extends over 15 amino acids. The CDR3 is CASSYFGTNNQPQHF. The CDR3 bases are TGTGCCAGCAGTTACTTTGGGACAAATAATCAGCCCCAGCATTTT.

Turning to this clonotype: A read error is possible here, since a much larger clone lies one base away. V gene TRBV20-1 combines with J gene TRBJ1-4; weak D call: TRBD1 (6 bases). The germline V gene has CDR1 DFQATT and CDR2 SNEGSKA (reference sequence). V shed 0 bases and J shed 5 bases, with 22 bases lying between them. CDR3 size: 18 residues. This CDR3 is CSARETQGPGSSNEKLFF. The CDR3 DNA is TGCAGTGCTAGAGAAACACAGGGCCCGGGTAGTTCCAATGAAAAACTGTTTTTT.

With regard to this clonotype: At one of its ends the junction is not consistent with the germline gene, which may arise from a read error. The CDR3 here is CASSLEDGFSYEQYF. CDR3 nucleotide sequence: TGTGCCAGCAGCTTGGAGGACGGATTTTCCTACGAGCAGTACTTC. This chain links TRBV5-3 with TRBJ2-7; weak D call: TRBD2 (5 bases). Being an ORF, TRBV5-3 has a function that is uncertain. CDR3 length: 15 residues.

This clonotype was seen ten or more times. The V gene is TRBV6-6, the J gene TRBJ2-1; TRBD1 might be the D (6 bases). The CDR3 is 14 amino acids. Trimming took off 1 base at V and 7 bases at J, with 11 bases between the two ends. Germline CDR1 MNHNY, CDR2 SVGAGI (reference sequence). The CDR3 here is CASSYYQTGNEQFF. The DNA for the CDR3 is TGTGCCAGCAGTTACTACCAAACAGGGAATGAGCAGTTCTTC.

Comments on this clonotype: A read error may explain this, as a much larger clone is one base away. This chain connects TRBV6-2 or TRBV6-3 to TRBJ2-7; D is undetermined. Germline values: CDR1 MNHEY, CDR2 SVGEGT. V lost 10 bases and J 3 bases, leaving 10 bases between the germline ends. CDR3 length: 11 residues. CDR3 sequence: CAIAASYEQYF. The CDR3 region has the DNA TGTGCCATCGCCGCGAGCTACGAGCAGTACTTC.

This clonotype was recorded at least ten times. The chain links TRBV4-1 to TRBJ2-7; D gene ambiguous. There are 14 residues in the CDR3. Looked up from germline, CDR1 is MGHRA and CDR2 is YSYEKL. Trimming took off 3 bases at V and 3 bases at J, with 12 bases between the two ends. The CDR3 region has the DNA TGCGCCAGCAGCCAGGATACGCTAAACTACGAGCAGTACTTC. It translates to CASSQDTLNYEQYF.

This clonotype has a count of ten or more. The gene calls are TRBV5-4 and TRBJ2-2; a possible D gene is TRBD1 (5 bases). This CDR3 is 12 amino acids long. The germline V gene has CDR1 SGHNT and CDR2 YYREEE (reference sequence). Trimming took off 4 bases at V and 5 bases at J, with 6 bases between the two ends. CDR3 region: CASSAGTGELFF. CDR3 DNA: TGTGCCAGCAGCGCAGGGACCGGGGAGCTGTTTTTT.

To note about this clonotype: An end of the junction differs from the germline gene, which may be a read error. This chain connects TRBV6-2 or TRBV6-3 to TRBJ1-5; D unresolved. The CDR3 is made up of 14 amino acids. Germline assignment: CDR1 MNHEY and CDR2 SVGEGT. The CDR3 sequence: CASSYSGSNRPQHF. CDR3 coding DNA: TGTGCCAGCAGTTACTCGGGCAGCAATCGGCCCCAGCATTTT.

This clonotype was recorded many times. The chain joins TRBV29-1 to TRBJ2-7; D may correspond to TRBD1 or TRBD2 (7 bases each). Germline lookup yields CDR1 SQVTM and CDR2 ANQGSEA. With 3 bases removed from V and 6 bases from J, the gap between germline ends came to 18 bases. The CDR3 runs 14 residues. CDR3 region: CSVEGVTGEGEQYF. CDR3 coding DNA: TGCAGCGTTGAGGGTGTTACAGGGGAGGGCGAGCAGTACTTC.

Ten or more counts support this clonotype. V gene TRBV21-1 combines with J gene TRBJ2-7; the D call in the table, TRBD2, was not verified against the DNA. TRBV21-1 is shown as a pseudogene. The CDR3 runs 16 residues. CDR3 residues: CASSKDPAGKYYEQYF. DNA of the CDR3: TGTGCCAGCAGCAAAGATCCAGCGGGAAAGTACTACGAGCAGTACTTC.

This clonotype was observed at least ten times. The chain carries TRBV19 and TRBJ2-1; 11 nucleotides match TRBD2. With V trimmed by 5 bases and J by 7 bases, 4 bases remained unmatched. Germline V CDR1 and CDR2: LNHDA, SQIVND (reference sequence). The length of the CDR3 is 14 residues. In DNA, the CDR3 is TGTGCCAGTAGTCTAGCGGGAGGATTAAATGAGCAGTTCTTC. As protein: CASSLAGGLNEQFF. Full variable domain (rest looked up from reference TRBV19 and TRBJ2-1): DGGITQSPKYLFRKEGQNVTLSCEQNLNHDAMYWYRQDPGQGLRLIYYSQIVNDFQKGDIAEGYSVSREKKESFPLTVTSAQKNPTAFYLCASSLAGGLNEQFFGPGTRLTVL.

This sequence joins TRBV3-1 and TRBJ2-7; 9 bases align to TRBD1. The germline gives CDR1 LGHDT, CDR2 YNNKEL (reference sequence). CDR3 size: 16 residues. The V and J ends lost 4 bases and 2 bases, in that order; junction bases with no gene match: 9. In DNA, the CDR3 is TGTGCCAGCAGCCTACGGACAGGGGCCGCGACCTACGAGCAGTACTTC. It encodes CASSLRTGAATYEQYF.

This clonotype was seen more than once but under ten times. J is TRBJ2-1 and V is TRBV7-8, with TRBD1 as a possible D gene (6 bases). Germline-derived CDR1 and CDR2 are SGHVS and FQNEAQ. This CDR3 has 17 residues. V was cut by 6 bases and J by 0 bases, with 18 bases left in between. The CDR3 region is CASSLTGYFTSYNEQFF. CDR3 in DNA: TGTGCCAGCAGTCTAACAGGGTATTTTACCTCCTACAATGAGCAGTTCTTC.

At least ten counts were recorded for this clonotype. This chain uses TRBV6-5 with TRBJ2-7; D might be TRBD1 or TRBD2, each matching 5 bases. V lost 9 bases and J 3 bases, leaving 15 bases between the germline ends. The germline gives CDR1 MNHEY, CDR2 SVGAGI. The CDR3 consists of 13 residues. The CDR3 loop is CARPLGDNYEQYF. CDR3 sequence (DNA): TGTGCCAGACCCCTGGGGGATAACTACGAGCAGTACTTC.

A word on this clonotype: A single base separates this from a much larger clone, so it may be a read error. The gene calls are TRBV7-9 and TRBJ2-5, with unresolved D. CDR3 length: 15 residues. The germline gives CDR1 SEHNR, CDR2 FQNEAQ (reference sequence). V was trimmed by 5 bases and J by 4 bases, leaving 17 bases between them. Here the CDR3 DNA reads TGTGCCAGCAGCCCGCTCGCGCGGTACCTAGAGACCCAGTACTTC. Protein sequence: CASSPLARYLETQYF.

In this sample, this clonotype turned up many times. This chain joins TRBV28 and TRBJ2-3; the D gene is possibly TRBD2 (6 bases). The CDR3 runs to 16 residues. V was trimmed by 4 bases and J by 2 bases, leaving 16 bases between them. CDR1 is MDHEN, CDR2 SYDVKM, per germline. CDR3 loop: CASSYRSGLLTDTQYF. Here the CDR3 DNA reads TGTGCCAGCAGTTATAGGAGCGGGCTCCTCACAGATACGCAGTATTTT.

In its sample, this clonotype was seen once. This sequence may be a read error, since a much larger clone differs from it by one base. V and J are TRBV5-3 and TRBJ2-3, with D perhaps TRBD1 (5 bases). TRBV5-3 is designated an ORF whose function remains uncertain. The V gene lost 8 bases and the J gene lost 4 bases, with 17 bases spanning the gap. CDR3 length equals 14 residues. The CDR3 region has the DNA TGTGCCAGCAGCATCGACAGACACGCAGATACGCAGTATTTT. The encoded protein is CASSIDRHADTQYF.

This clonotype was recorded at least ten times. The chain carries TRBV25-1 and TRBJ2-1, with D perhaps TRBD1 (5 bases). Between the trimmed V and J ends, which lost 3 bases and 4 bases, there was a span of 10 bases. Germline CDR1 reads MGHDK; CDR2 reads SYGVNS. CDR3 size: 14 residues. CDR3 sequence (DNA): TGTGCCAGCAGTGACCAGGGAATTTACAATGAGCAGTTCTTC. Its translation is CASSDQGIYNEQFF.

This clonotype has a count of ten or more. CDR3 protein: CASSESRPSSGANVLTF. In DNA form, the CDR3 reads TGTGCCAGCAGTGAATCGAGACCTAGCTCTGGGGCCAACGTCCTGACTTTC. The chain carries TRBV6-1 and TRBJ2-6; D not certain. The V gene lost 2 bases and the J gene lost 0 bases, with 11 bases spanning the gap. The CDR3 is made up of 17 amino acids. Germline lookup yields CDR1 MNHNS and CDR2 SASEGT.

This clonotype was counted ten times or more. The chain is built from TRBV28 and TRBJ1-1; 7 bases match TRBD1. CDR3 length: 11 residues. V gave up 4 bases and J gave up 8 bases; unmatched junction bases: 1. Looked up from germline, CDR1 is MDHEN and CDR2 is SYDVKM. The CDR3 region has the DNA TGTGCCAGCAGTTCGGACAGGGAAGCTTTCTTT. Its protein is CASSSDREAFF. The variable domain in full, completed from reference TRBV28 and TRBJ1-1, reads DVKVTQSSRYLVKRTGEKVFLECVQDMDHENMFWYRQDPGLGLRLIYFSYDVKMKEKGDIPEGYSVSREKKERFSLILESASTNQTSMYLCASSSDREAFFGQGTRLTVV.

This chain connects TRBV7-9 to TRBJ1-2, with 11 bases fitting TRBD1. This CDR3 contains 16 residues. Germline CDR1 is SEHNR and CDR2 is FQNEAQ (reference sequence). V lost 5 bases to trimming and J lost 8 bases; unmatched junction nucleotides: 13. This CDR3 reads CASSPGRDRGVQGYTF. Here the CDR3 DNA reads TGTGCCAGCAGCCCGGGCCGGGACAGGGGGGTTCAGGGCTACACCTTC.

On this clonotype itself: A much larger clone lies a single base off, so this may be a read error. The chain is built from TRBV5-3 and TRBJ2-5; 10 bases agree with TRBD2. TRBV5-3 belongs to the ORF category, with a function that is uncertain. Losses at the gene ends were 8 bases for V and 2 bases for J; bases not matched to a gene: 9. The CDR3 extends over 15 amino acids. This CDR3 is CASRPSGGSQETQYF. The CDR3, as DNA: TGTGCCAGCCGCCCTAGCGGGGGCTCTCAAGAGACCCAGTACTTC.

This clonotype was detected many times. This chain joins TRBV27 and TRBJ1-1; no reliable D call. Trimming removed 11 bases from V and 1 base from J, with 17 bases in between. Per the germline V gene, CDR1 is MNHEY and CDR2 is SMNVEV (reference sequence). The CDR3 covers 14 residues. CDR3 residues: CASRSVDANTEAFF. The CDR3 region has the DNA TGTGCCTCCCGTTCGGTAGATGCGAACACTGAAGCTTTCTTT.

Concerning this clonotype: A read error may be the cause here, since a much bigger clone is one base away. The chain is built from TRBV7-6 and TRBJ2-5, with a possible D match to TRBD1 (6 bases). From germline, CDR1 is SGHVS and CDR2 FNYEAQ. This CDR3 is built from 14 residues. CDR3 protein: CAGSHLGQQETQYF. The CDR3 DNA is TGTGCCGGCAGCCACCTAGGACAGCAAGAGACCCAGTACTTC.

This clonotype was observed a few times. This chain joins TRBV4-3 and TRBJ1-1; D ambiguous. The CDR3 loop spans 14 amino acids. The V and J ends lost 5 bases and 0 bases respectively, with 10 bases between them. Per germline, CDR1 LGHNA and CDR2 YSLEER. As DNA, the CDR3 is TGCGCCAGCAGCAAGGACGGCATGAACACTGAAGCTTTCTTT. It is translated as CASSKDGMNTEAFF.

This clonotype was detected only once. A much more abundant neighbour one base away suggests this may be a read error. The chain recombines TRBV29-1 with TRBJ1-1; no reliable D call. CDR1 SQVTM and CDR2 ANQGSEA come from the germline V gene. The CDR3 sequence is 11 residues long. Trimming pared 7 bases from V and 4 bases from J, leaving 10 bases between. CDR3 nucleotides: TGCAGCGCCCAGTTTGGCACTGAAGCTTTCTTT. Residues: CSAQFGTEAFF.

About this clonotype: A clone one base away is much larger, so this may be a read error. In DNA, the CDR3 is TGTGCCGGCAGTTACTCGGGGCAGTACGAGCAGTACTTC. This gives the protein CAGSYSGQYEQYF. The chain uses TRBV6-2 or TRBV6-3 and TRBJ2-7, with D possibly being TRBD1 or TRBD2 (5 bases each). Germline V gene lookup returns CDR1 MNHEY and CDR2 SVGEGT. The CDR3 has 13 amino acids.